This T cell receptor beta chain emerged from a study of blood T cell repertoires in COVID-19. Study overall: Samples taken during acute and convalescent COVID-19 were collected in the United States, Italy and Spain. PBMCs, B-cell-depleted T cells, or T cells provided the cDNA or gDNA that made up the material.

This CDR3 has 13 amino acids. Trimming pared 3 bases from V and 3 bases from J, leaving 10 bases between. The germline V gene has CDR1 SGHRS and CDR2 YFSETQ. In the source study's methods: Counts of nucleated cells, estimated from reference gene primer amplification, were obtained. The table came from immunoSEQ multiplex PCR; TCRdb's copy has only in-frame clones and leaves some out. V and J calls and clone size follow that table, whereas D and trimming were derived from the DNA. This sample yields 100,000 or so clones, of which 70% to 85% are seen a single time; about 11% belongs to the top ten. The sequenced sample was peripheral blood. V gene TRBV5-1 combines with J gene TRBJ2-7; D is perhaps TRBD1 (5 bases). The TCR originated in a man in his 70s with active or convalescent COVID-19. CDR3 amino acids: CASSSQGIYEQYF. In nucleotides, the CDR3 is TGCGCCAGCAGCTCCCAGGGTATCTACGAGCAGTACTTC.